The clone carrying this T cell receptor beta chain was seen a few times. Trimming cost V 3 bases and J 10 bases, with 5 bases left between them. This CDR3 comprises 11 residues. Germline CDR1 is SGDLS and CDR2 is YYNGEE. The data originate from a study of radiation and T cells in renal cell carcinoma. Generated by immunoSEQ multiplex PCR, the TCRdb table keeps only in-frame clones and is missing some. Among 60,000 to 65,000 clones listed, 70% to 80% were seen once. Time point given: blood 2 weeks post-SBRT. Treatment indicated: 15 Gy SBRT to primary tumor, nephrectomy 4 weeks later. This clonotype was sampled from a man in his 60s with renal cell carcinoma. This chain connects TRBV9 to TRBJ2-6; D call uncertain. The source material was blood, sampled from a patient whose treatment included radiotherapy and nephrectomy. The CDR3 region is CASSADNVLTF. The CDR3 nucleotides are TGTGCCAGCAGCGCCGATAACGTCCTGACTTTC.